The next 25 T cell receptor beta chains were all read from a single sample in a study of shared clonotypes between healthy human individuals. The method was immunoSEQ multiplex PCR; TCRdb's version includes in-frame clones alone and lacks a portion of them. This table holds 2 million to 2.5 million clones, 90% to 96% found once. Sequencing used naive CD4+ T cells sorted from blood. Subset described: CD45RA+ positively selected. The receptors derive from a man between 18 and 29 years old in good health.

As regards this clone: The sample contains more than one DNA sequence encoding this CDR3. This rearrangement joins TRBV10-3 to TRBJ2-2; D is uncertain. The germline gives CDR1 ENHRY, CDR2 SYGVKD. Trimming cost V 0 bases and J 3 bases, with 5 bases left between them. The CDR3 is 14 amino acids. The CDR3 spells CAISESRDTGELFF. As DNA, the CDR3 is TGTGCCATCAGTGAGTCTCGGGACACCGGGGAGCTGTTTTTT.

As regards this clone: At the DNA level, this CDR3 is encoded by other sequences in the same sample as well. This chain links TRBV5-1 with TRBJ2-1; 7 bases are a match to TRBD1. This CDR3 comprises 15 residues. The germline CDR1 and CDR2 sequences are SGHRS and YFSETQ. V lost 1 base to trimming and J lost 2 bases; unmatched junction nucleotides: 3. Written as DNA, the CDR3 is TGCGCCAGCAGCTTGACAGGGGACCCCTACAATGAGCAGTTCTTC. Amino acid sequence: CASSLTGDPYNEQFF.

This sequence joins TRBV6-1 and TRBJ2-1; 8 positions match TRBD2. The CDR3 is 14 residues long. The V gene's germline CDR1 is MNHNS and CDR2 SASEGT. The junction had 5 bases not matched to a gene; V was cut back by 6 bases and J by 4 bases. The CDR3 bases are TGTGCCAGCAGGGCCGGGACTAGATACAATGAGCAGTTCTTC. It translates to CASRAGTRYNEQFF.

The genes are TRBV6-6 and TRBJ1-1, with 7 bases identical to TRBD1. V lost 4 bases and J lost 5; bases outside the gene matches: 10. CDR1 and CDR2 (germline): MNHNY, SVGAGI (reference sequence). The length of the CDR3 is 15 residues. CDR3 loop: CASSSSTGISTEAFF. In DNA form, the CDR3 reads TGTGCCAGCAGTTCCTCGACAGGGATTAGTACTGAAGCTTTCTTT.

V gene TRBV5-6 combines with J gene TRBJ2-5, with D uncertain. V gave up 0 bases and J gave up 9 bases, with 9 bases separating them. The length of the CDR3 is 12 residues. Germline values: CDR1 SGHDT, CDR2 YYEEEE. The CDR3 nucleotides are TGTGCCAGCAGCTTGGGGCTCGGGCCCCAGTACTTC. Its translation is CASSLGLGPQYF.

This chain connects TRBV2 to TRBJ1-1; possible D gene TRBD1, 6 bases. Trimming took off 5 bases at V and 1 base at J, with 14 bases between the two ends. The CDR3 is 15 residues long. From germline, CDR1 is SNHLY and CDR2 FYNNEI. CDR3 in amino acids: CASSKEGGPNTEAFF. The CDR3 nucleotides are TGTGCCAGCAGTAAGGAGGGGGGCCCGAACACTGAAGCTTTCTTT.

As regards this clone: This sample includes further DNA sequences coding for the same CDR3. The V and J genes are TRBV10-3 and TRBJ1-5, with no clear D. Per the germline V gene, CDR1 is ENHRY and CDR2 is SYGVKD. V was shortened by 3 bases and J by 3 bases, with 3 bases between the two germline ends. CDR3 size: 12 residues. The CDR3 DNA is TGTGCCATCAGTGAACCCAATCAGCCCCAGCATTTT. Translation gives CAISEPNQPQHF.

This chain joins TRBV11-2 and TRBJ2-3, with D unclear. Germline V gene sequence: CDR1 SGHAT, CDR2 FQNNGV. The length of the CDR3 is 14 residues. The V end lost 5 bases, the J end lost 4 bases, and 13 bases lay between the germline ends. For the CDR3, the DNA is TGTGCCAGCAGCCCAAACCCCTTCGCAGATACGCAGTATTTT. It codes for CASSPNPFADTQYF.

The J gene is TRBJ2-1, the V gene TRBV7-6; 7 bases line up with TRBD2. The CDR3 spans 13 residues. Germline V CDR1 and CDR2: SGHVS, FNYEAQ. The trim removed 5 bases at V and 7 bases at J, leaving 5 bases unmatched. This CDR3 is CASSVPGGNEQFF. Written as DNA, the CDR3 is TGTGCCAGCAGCGTTCCGGGAGGTAATGAGCAGTTCTTC. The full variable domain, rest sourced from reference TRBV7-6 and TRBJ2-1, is GAGVSQSPRYKVTKRGQDVALRCDPISGHVSLYWYRQALGQGPEFLTYFNYEAQQDKSGLPNDRFSAERPEGSISTLTIQRTEQRDSAMYRCASSVPGGNEQFFGPGTRLTVL.

The CDR3 DNA follows: TGTGCCAGCAGCTTCCGGGGTAGAAGCACAGATACGCAGTATTTT. Protein product: CASSFRGRSTDTQYF. The chain combines TRBV5-6 with TRBJ2-3; D may be TRBD2 (5 bases). The CDR3 has 15 residues. Germline CDR1 SGHDT, CDR2 YYEEEE. V was clipped by 2 bases and J by 0 bases, with 10 bases between them. The complete variable domain, with remaining parts taken from reference TRBV5-6 and TRBJ2-3, reads DAGVTQSPTHLIKTRGQQVTLRCSPKSGHDTVSWYQQALGQGPQFIFQYYEEEERQRGNFPDRFSGHQFPNYSSELNVNALLLGDSALYLCASSFRGRSTDTQYFGPGTRLTVL.

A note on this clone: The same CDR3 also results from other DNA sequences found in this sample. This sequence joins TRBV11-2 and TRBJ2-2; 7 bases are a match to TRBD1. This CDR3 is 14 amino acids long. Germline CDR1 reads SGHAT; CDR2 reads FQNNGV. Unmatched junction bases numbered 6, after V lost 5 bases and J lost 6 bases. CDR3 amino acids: CASSLDRLAGELFF. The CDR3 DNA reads TGTGCCAGCAGCCTGGACAGGTTGGCCGGGGAGCTGTTTTTT.

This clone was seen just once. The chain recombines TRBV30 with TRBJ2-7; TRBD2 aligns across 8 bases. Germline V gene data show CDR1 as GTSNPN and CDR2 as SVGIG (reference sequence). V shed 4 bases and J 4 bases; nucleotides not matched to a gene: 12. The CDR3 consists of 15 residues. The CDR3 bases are TGTGCCTGGACAGACGGGAGGGGACCCAAATACGAGCAGTACTTC. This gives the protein CAWTDGRGPKYEQYF.

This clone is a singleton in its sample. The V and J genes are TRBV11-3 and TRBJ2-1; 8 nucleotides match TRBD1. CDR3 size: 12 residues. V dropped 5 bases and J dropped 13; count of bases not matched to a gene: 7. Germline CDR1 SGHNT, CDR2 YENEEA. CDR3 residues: CASSPGTGSQFF. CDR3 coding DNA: TGTGCCAGCAGCCCCGGGACAGGAAGCCAGTTCTTC.

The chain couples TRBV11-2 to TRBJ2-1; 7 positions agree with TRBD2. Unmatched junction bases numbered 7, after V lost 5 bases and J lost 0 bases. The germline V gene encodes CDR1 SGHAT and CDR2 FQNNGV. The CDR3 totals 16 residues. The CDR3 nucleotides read TGTGCCAGCAGCCCCTTAGCGGGTGGCTCCTACAATGAGCAGTTCTTC. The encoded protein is CASSPLAGGSYNEQFF.

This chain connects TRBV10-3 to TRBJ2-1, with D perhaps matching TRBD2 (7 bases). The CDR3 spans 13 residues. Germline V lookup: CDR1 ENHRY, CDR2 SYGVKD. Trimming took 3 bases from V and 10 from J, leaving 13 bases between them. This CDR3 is CAISETGGWEQFF. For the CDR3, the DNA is TGTGCCATCAGTGAAACGGGGGGCTGGGAGCAGTTCTTC.

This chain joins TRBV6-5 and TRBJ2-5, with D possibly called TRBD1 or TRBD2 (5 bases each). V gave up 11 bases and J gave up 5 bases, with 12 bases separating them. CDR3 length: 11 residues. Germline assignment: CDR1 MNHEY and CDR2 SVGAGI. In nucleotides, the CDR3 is TGTGCCCAGGGACGACGGGAGACCCAGTACTTC. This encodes CAQGRRETQYF.

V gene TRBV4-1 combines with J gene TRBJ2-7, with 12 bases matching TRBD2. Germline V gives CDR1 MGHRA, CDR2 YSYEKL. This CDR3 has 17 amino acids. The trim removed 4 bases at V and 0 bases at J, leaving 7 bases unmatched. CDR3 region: CASSPYKLAGGSYEQYF. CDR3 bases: TGCGCCAGCAGCCCATATAAACTAGCGGGGGGCTCCTACGAGCAGTACTTC.

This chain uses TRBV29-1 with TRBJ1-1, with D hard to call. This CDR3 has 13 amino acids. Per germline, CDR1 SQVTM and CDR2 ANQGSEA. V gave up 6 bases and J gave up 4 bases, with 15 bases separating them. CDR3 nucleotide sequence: TGCAGCGTAATTAGAGTAAGGAGCACTGAAGCTTTCTTT. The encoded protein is CSVIRVRSTEAFF.

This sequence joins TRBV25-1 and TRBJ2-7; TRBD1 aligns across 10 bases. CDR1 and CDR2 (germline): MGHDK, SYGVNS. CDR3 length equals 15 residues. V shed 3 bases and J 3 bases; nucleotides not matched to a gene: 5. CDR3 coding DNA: TGTGCCAGCAGTGATCTCAGGACAGGGGGCTACGAGCAGTACTTC. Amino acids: CASSDLRTGGYEQYF.

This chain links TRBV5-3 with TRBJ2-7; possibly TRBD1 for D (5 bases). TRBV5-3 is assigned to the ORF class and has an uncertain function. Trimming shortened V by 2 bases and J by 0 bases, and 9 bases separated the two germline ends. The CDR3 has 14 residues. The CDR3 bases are TGTGCCAGAAGCTTTTCCAGGGTCTCCTACGAGCAGTACTTC. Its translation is CARSFSRVSYEQYF.

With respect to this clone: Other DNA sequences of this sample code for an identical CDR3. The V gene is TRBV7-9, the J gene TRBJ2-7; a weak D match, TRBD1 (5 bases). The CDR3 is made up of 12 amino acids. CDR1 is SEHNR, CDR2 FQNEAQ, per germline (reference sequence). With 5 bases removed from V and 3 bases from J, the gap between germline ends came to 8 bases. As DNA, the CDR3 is TGTGCCAGCAGCCAGACAGACTACGAGCAGTACTTC. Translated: CASSQTDYEQYF.

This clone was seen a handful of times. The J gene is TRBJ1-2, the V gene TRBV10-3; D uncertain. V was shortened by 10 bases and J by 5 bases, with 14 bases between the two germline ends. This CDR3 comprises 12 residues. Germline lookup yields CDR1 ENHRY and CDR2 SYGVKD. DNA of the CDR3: TGTGCCAGCACACCGGTCGGATATGGCTACACCTTC. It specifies CASTPVGYGYTF.

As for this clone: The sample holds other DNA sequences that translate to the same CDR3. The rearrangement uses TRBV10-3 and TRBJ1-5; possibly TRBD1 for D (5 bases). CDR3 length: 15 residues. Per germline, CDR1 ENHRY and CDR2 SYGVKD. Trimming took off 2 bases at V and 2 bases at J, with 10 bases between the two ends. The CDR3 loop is CAISEGREGNQPQHF. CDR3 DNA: TGTGCCATCAGTGAGGGCAGGGAAGGCAATCAGCCCCAGCATTTT.

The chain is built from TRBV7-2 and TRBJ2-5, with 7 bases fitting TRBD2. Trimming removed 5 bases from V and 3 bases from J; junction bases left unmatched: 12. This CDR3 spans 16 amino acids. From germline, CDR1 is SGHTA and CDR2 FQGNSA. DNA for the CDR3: TGTGCCAGCAGCCGATTCCCCCTAGCGGCCAAAGAGACCCAGTACTTC. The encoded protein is CASSRFPLAAKETQYF.

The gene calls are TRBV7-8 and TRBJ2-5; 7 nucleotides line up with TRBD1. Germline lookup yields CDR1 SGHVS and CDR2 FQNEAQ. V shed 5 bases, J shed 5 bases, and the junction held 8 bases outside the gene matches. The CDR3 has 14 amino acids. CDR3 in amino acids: CASSLSTGEETQYF. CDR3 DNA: TGTGCCAGCAGCCTGAGTACAGGGGAGGAGACCCAGTACTTC.